These 25 T cell receptor beta chains share one sample of origin, sequenced in a study of patients and donors after allogeneic stem cell transplantation. TCRdb passed the RT-PCR reads through MiXCR, listing each CDR3 protein once. The data contain 190,000 or so distinct CDR3 sequences, 35% to 50% of them singletons. Sequencing used blood, either unsorted or a sorted T cell fraction (not recorded which). These receptor sequences come from a human donor who was either an allogeneic HSCT recipient or a stem cell or donor lymphocyte infusion donor (not recorded which). It is not recorded whose cells these are; they may come from a transplant donor.

This clonotype was detected only a few times. The chain joins TRBV29-1 to TRBJ1-1; D remains ambiguous. The germline V and J ends were trimmed by 6 bases and 6 bases, with 11 bases remaining between them. The CDR3 totals 11 residues. Germline CDR1 and CDR2: SQVTM and ANQGSEA. CDR3 sequence: CSVAPGAEAFF. As DNA, the CDR3 is TGCAGCGTCGCGCCAGGTGCTGAAGCTTTCTTT.

V usage is TRBV5-6 and J usage is TRBJ2-7; TRBD2 matches 8 bases. Looked up from germline, CDR1 is SGHDT and CDR2 is YYEEEE. Germline trimming cut 7 bases from V and 8 bases from J; bases unmatched to any gene: 14. There are 14 residues in the CDR3. DNA for the CDR3: TGTGCCAGCGCGACCCCGGGACTAGTCCATCAGCAGTACTTC. This codes for CASATPGLVHQQYF. Full variable domain (rest looked up from reference TRBV5-6 and TRBJ2-7): DAGVTQSPTHLIKTRGQQVTLRCSPKSGHDTVSWYQQALGQGPQFIFQYYEEEERQRGNFPDRFSGHQFPNYSSELNVNALLLGDSALYLCASATPGLVHQQYFGPGTRLTVT.

This clonotype was found a few times. The chain recombines TRBV12-3 or TRBV12-4 with TRBJ1-5, with D perhaps TRBD1 (5 bases). V lost 2 bases and J 3 bases, leaving 8 bases between the germline ends. This CDR3 is built from 14 residues. The CDR3 coding sequence is TGTGCCAGCAGTTTACAGGGTAACAATCAGCCCCAGCATTTT. It specifies CASSLQGNNQPQHF.

This clonotype rates as hyperexpanded. The V call is TRBV4-3, the J call TRBJ2-3; D not resolved. CDR3 length: 15 residues. Germline V CDR1 and CDR2: LGHNA, YSLEER. Trimming took 0 bases from V and 2 from J, leaving 9 bases between them. The DNA of the CDR3 is TGCGCCAGCAGCCAAGATGGAAGGTTCACAGATACGCAGTATTTT. This encodes CASSQDGRFTDTQYF.

This clonotype was counted a few times. The V and J genes are TRBV15 and TRBJ2-7; D uncertain. Germline lookup yields CDR1 LNHNV and CDR2 YYDKDF (reference sequence). V was pared by 1 base and J by 6 bases, with 7 bases between. The CDR3 sequence is 12 residues long. The CDR3 DNA reads TGTGCCACCAGCAGAGCGGAATCCGAGCAGTACTTC. Protein: CATSRAESEQYF.

This chain uses TRBV7-9 with TRBJ2-1, with unresolved D. The CDR3 runs 12 residues. CDR1 is SEHNR, CDR2 FQNEAQ, per germline (reference sequence). V shed 4 bases and J shed 7 bases, with 8 bases lying between them. This chain's CDR3 is CASSSDHNEQFF. CDR3 bases: TGTGCCAGCAGCTCGGACCATAATGAGCAGTTCTTC. Full variable domain (outside the CDR3, taken from reference TRBV7-9 and TRBJ2-1): DTGVSQNPRHKITKRGQNVTFRCDPISEHNRLYWYRQTLGQGPEFLTYFQNEAQLEKSRLLSDRFSAERPKGSFSTLEIQRTEQGDSAMYLCASSSDHNEQFFGPGTRLTVL.

This clonotype was seen at least ten times. The J gene is TRBJ2-3, the V gene TRBV6-5, with 10 bases aligning to TRBD2. CDR1 MNHEY and CDR2 SVGAGI come from the germline V gene. V dropped 5 bases and J dropped 1; count of bases not matched to a gene: 0. This CDR3 is built from 14 residues. CDR3 amino acids: CASSLAGGTDTQYF. In DNA form, the CDR3 reads TGTGCCAGCAGTCTAGCGGGAGGCACAGATACGCAGTATTTT.

The CDR3 here is CASRLSGGRNNEQFF. For the CDR3, the DNA is TGTGCCAGCCGTCTTTCAGGCGGCCGGAACAATGAGCAGTTCTTC. The chain recombines TRBV12-3 or TRBV12-4 with TRBJ2-1; no firm D call. The CDR3 has 15 residues. V shed 8 bases and J shed 5 bases, with 19 bases lying between them.

This rearrangement joins TRBV5-1 to TRBJ2-2; TRBD1 agrees at 7 bases. The CDR3 totals 14 residues. Germline V gives CDR1 SGHRS, CDR2 YFSETQ. The CDR3 is CASGDRSDTGELFF. CDR3 sequence (DNA): TGCGCAAGTGGGGACAGATCGGACACCGGGGAGCTGTTTTTT.

This rearrangement joins TRBV4-3 to TRBJ2-1; 9 bases agree with TRBD2. This CDR3 comprises 14 residues. From germline, CDR1 is LGHNA and CDR2 YSLEER. V lost 3 bases to trimming and J lost 5 bases; unmatched junction nucleotides: 2. CDR3 amino acids: CASSQREGHNEQFF. DNA for the CDR3: TGCGCCAGCAGCCAGCGGGAGGGTCACAATGAGCAGTTCTTC.

The chain has TRBV12-3 or TRBV12-4 and TRBJ1-5, with no clear D. V was cut by 8 bases and J by 4 bases, with 24 bases left in between. The CDR3 spans 17 residues. CDR3 nucleotide sequence: TGTGCCAGCGGAGGGATTCCCGACAATCTCCATAATCAGCCCCAGCATTTT. Its protein product is CASGGIPDNLHNQPQHF.

The V and J genes are TRBV6-1 and TRBJ1-1; D gene ambiguous. V lost 6 bases to trimming and J lost 5 bases, with 16 bases between them. CDR1 and CDR2 from the germline V gene are MNHNS and SASEGT. The CDR3 contains 14 residues. The CDR3 nucleotides are TGTGCCAGCAGGGCCCTCGAGAAGGGTACTGAAGCTTTCTTT. Its protein is CASRALEKGTEAFF.

This sequence joins TRBV6-2 or TRBV6-3 and TRBJ2-4, with D possibly being TRBD1 (6 bases). Trimming removed 5 bases at V and 0 bases at J, with 23 bases between. The CDR3 consists of 19 residues. The V gene's germline CDR1 is MNHEY and CDR2 SVGEGT. CDR3 nucleotide sequence: TGTGCCAGCAGTCCAATAGAGGGAACAGGGAAAGGAGCCAAAAACATTCAGTACTTC. It codes for CASSPIEGTGKGAKNIQYF.

The chain has TRBV4-3 and TRBJ2-7; a weak D match, TRBD2 (5 bases). V shed 1 base and J shed 3 bases, with 10 bases lying between them. This CDR3 comprises 14 residues. The germline V gene has CDR1 LGHNA and CDR2 YSLEER. The chain's CDR3 is CASSQGSTSYEQYF. CDR3 DNA: TGCGCCAGCAGCCAAGGCTCAACTAGCTACGAGCAGTACTTC.

This clonotype has more than one count but fewer than ten. This rearrangement joins TRBV30 to TRBJ1-2; no clear D. Deletions cut 7 bases from V and 5 bases from J, with 14 bases between. This CDR3 comprises 12 residues. Germline CDR1 GTSNPN, CDR2 SVGIG (reference sequence). Here the CDR3 DNA reads TGTGCCTTATACGGGAGTTATTATGGCTACACCTTC. It is translated as CALYGSYYGYTF.

The V gene is TRBV11-2, the J gene TRBJ2-5; perhaps D is TRBD1 or TRBD2 (6 bases each). V lost 1 base and J lost 5, with 11 bases in between. The CDR3 is made up of 14 amino acids. From germline, CDR1 is SGHAT and CDR2 FQNNGV. The CDR3 here is CASSLGRGPETQYF. The CDR3 bases are TGTGCCAGCAGCTTAGGTCGGGGGCCCGAGACCCAGTACTTC.

V and J are TRBV9 and TRBJ2-3; TRBD2 matches at 9 bases. In germline, CDR1 is SGDLS, CDR2 YYNGEE. The CDR3 sequence is 16 residues long. Losses at the gene ends were 4 bases for V and 4 bases for J; bases not matched to a gene: 10. CDR3 DNA sequence: TGTGCCAGCAGCTTTAGTGGGACTAGCTCCGCAGATACGCAGTATTTT. This gives the protein CASSFSGTSSADTQYF.

This clonotype was seen just once. A far larger clone is one nucleotide away, so this likely arose from a read error. The genes are TRBV7-6 and TRBJ2-7, with TRBD1 matching 11 bases. CDR1 and CDR2 from the germline V gene are SGHVS and FNYEAQ. CDR3 length: 15 residues. V lost 0 bases to trimming and J lost 3 bases; unmatched junction nucleotides: 1. The CDR3 sequence is CASSLAGTGGYEQYF. As DNA, the CDR3 is TGTGCCAGCAGCTTAGCCGGGACAGGGGGCTACGAGCAGTACTTC.

This clonotype was seen only a few times. The chain combines TRBV7-9 with TRBJ1-2; no clear D. V was clipped by 8 bases and J by 2 bases, with 15 bases between them. The CDR3 consists of 14 residues. CDR1 SEHNR and CDR2 FQNEAQ come from the germline V gene (reference sequence). This chain's CDR3 is CASQPWEGNYGYTF. For the CDR3, the DNA is TGTGCCAGCCAACCCTGGGAAGGGAACTATGGCTACACCTTC.

The chain links TRBV27 to TRBJ1-1; no reliable D call. Germline V gene sequence: CDR1 MNHEY, CDR2 SMNVEV (reference sequence). V dropped 2 bases and J dropped 4 bases, with 8 bases sitting between them. The CDR3 totals 13 residues. The CDR3 sequence: CASSLQGPTEAFF. CDR3 coding DNA: TGTGCCAGCAGTTTACAAGGGCCCACTGAAGCTTTCTTT.

CDR3 DNA sequence: TGTGCCAGCAGCGCAGGGACTAGCGGGAGAGGGGTGAATGAGCAGTTCTTC. Its translation is CASSAGTSGRGVNEQFF. The chain has TRBV9 and TRBJ2-1; 14 nucleotides match TRBD2. The V and J ends lost 3 bases and 7 bases, in that order; junction bases with no gene match: 9. The CDR3 loop spans 17 amino acids. The germline V gene encodes CDR1 SGDLS and CDR2 YYNGEE.

V and J are TRBV7-2 and TRBJ2-2; 9 nucleotides line up with TRBD1. There are 15 residues in the CDR3. CDR1 is SGHTA and CDR2 is FQGNSA in the germline V gene. V was pared by 5 bases and J by 7 bases, with 8 bases of the junction left unmatched. The CDR3, as DNA: TGTGCCAGCAGCCCCTTACAGGGGGCAGGCGGGGAGCTGTTTTTT. Amino acid sequence: CASSPLQGAGGELFF.

This clonotype has only a few counts. The gene calls are TRBV5-1 and TRBJ1-1; 7 bases agree with TRBD1. CDR3 length: 14 amino acids. The germline gives CDR1 SGHRS, CDR2 YFSETQ. With 0 bases clipped from V and 3 bases from J, the junction kept 2 bases outside the gene matches. The CDR3 loop reads CASSLVTGDTEAFF. The CDR3 nucleotides are TGCGCCAGCAGCTTGGTCACAGGGGACACTGAAGCTTTCTTT.

This chain joins TRBV20-1 and TRBJ2-7; 9 bases are shared with TRBD1. V lost 2 bases and J lost 2; bases outside the gene matches: 1. The CDR3 spans 13 residues. Germline V lookup: CDR1 DFQATT, CDR2 SNEGSKA (reference sequence). The CDR3 loop is CSARWDRAYEQYF. In nucleotides, the CDR3 is TGCAGTGCTAGATGGGACAGGGCCTACGAGCAGTACTTC.

There are a few counts of this clonotype. The V call is TRBV5-1, the J call TRBJ2-1; 9 positions match TRBD1. This CDR3 is built from 16 residues. Looked up from germline, CDR1 is SGHRS and CDR2 is YFSETQ. With V trimmed by 3 bases and J by 9 bases, 13 bases remained unmatched. The DNA of the CDR3 is TGCGCCAGCAGCTATGGGCCGGGACAGGGTAAAGGTGAGCAGTTCTTC. As protein: CASSYGPGQGKGEQFF.